These 22 T cell receptor beta chains share one sample of origin, sequenced in a study of control samples from healthy donors and cancer patients. TCRdb's table, derived via immunoSEQ multiplex PCR, lists solely in-frame clones and lacks some. Here the sample spans 130,000 or so clones, just under 95% being singletons. The sequencing input was blood. The receptors shown here come from a man aged 18 to 29 in good health.

The chain links TRBV7-2 to TRBJ2-3; TRBD2 agrees at 8 bases. The CDR3 is 14 amino acids. With V trimmed by 3 bases and J by 4 bases, 3 bases remained unmatched. In germline, CDR1 is SGHTA, CDR2 FQGNSA. The CDR3 DNA is TGTGCCAGCAGCTTCGGGACTAGAGCAGATACGCAGTATTTT. Encoded protein: CASSFGTRADTQYF.

The CDR3 reads CASSQVRGGEQYF. CDR3 coding DNA: TGCGCCAGCAGCCAAGTTCGGGGAGGCGAGCAGTACTTC. This chain joins TRBV4-1 and TRBJ2-7; perhaps TRBD2 as D (6 bases). Trimming pared 1 base from V and 6 bases from J, leaving 10 bases between. Germline CDR1 and CDR2: MGHRA and YSYEKL. The CDR3 runs 13 residues.

The chain couples TRBV21-1 to TRBJ2-2. TRBV21-1 is tagged as a pseudogene. CDR3 length: 18 residues. CDR3 nucleotides: TGTGCCAGCAGCAAAGATCGGCACACGGTAATCGTCACCGGGGAGCTGTTTTTT. Its protein product is CASSKDRHTVIVTGELFF.

The chain combines TRBV11-2 with TRBJ2-7; weak D call: TRBD1 (6 bases). The CDR3 is 14 residues long. V lost 1 base and J lost 4, with 11 bases in between. The germline CDR1 and CDR2 sequences are SGHAT and FQNNGV. CDR3 coding DNA: TGTGCCAGCAGCTTAGGAACAGGGCCTTACGAGCAGTACTTC. As protein: CASSLGTGPYEQYF.

The rearrangement links TRBV4-1 to TRBJ1-2, with a tentative D call TRBD1 (5 bases). V was trimmed by 1 base and J by 4 bases, leaving 16 bases between them. The CDR3 loop spans 16 amino acids. Germline assignment: CDR1 MGHRA and CDR2 YSYEKL. CDR3 protein: CASSQGQPLVSYGYTF. CDR3 in DNA: TGCGCCAGCAGCCAAGGACAGCCCCTTGTCTCCTATGGCTACACCTTC.

CDR3 sequence reads: CASSQDPVGWGTEAFF. Here the CDR3 DNA reads TGTGCCAGCAGCCAAGATCCTGTGGGATGGGGGACTGAAGCTTTCTTT. V and J are TRBV14 and TRBJ1-1, with D possibly TRBD1 on 5 matching bases. Germline loops: CDR1 SGHDN, CDR2 FVKESK. The CDR3 sequence is 16 residues long. V lost 0 bases and J 5 bases, leaving 16 bases between the germline ends.

This chain links TRBV6-1 with TRBJ2-7; D ambiguous. Germline V gene sequence: CDR1 MNHNS, CDR2 SASEGT. This CDR3 is built from 16 residues. V lost 4 bases and J lost 4, with 20 bases in between. CDR3 coding DNA: TGTGCCAGCAGTGGAAAACACCAGGTTAGAGCGTACGAGCAGTACTTC. Its translation is CASSGKHQVRAYEQYF.

The gene calls are TRBV9 and TRBJ2-1; 8 bases are a match to TRBD2. Germline-derived CDR1 and CDR2 are SGDLS and YYNGEE. CDR3 size: 15 residues. Losses at the gene ends were 0 bases for V and 5 bases for J; bases not matched to a gene: 4. The CDR3 nucleotides read TGTGCCAGCAGCGTAGGAGCGGGGGCAGACAATGAGCAGTTCTTC. Protein product: CASSVGAGADNEQFF. Full variable domain (rest looked up from reference TRBV9 and TRBJ2-1): DSGVTQTPKHLITATGQRVTLRCSPRSGDLSVYWYQQSLDQGLQFLIQYYNGEERAKGNILERFSAQQFPDLHSELNLSSLELGDSALYFCASSVGAGADNEQFFGPGTRLTVL.

The chain links TRBV6-1 to TRBJ2-3, with 7 bases identical to TRBD1. CDR3 length: 16 amino acids. J lost 5 bases, V lost 2 bases, and 10 bases had no gene match. Germline assignment: CDR1 MNHNS and CDR2 SASEGT. The CDR3 DNA reads as TGTGCCAGCAGTGAATGGGCAGGGGGTAGTATAGATACGCAGTATTTT. It codes for CASSEWAGGSIDTQYF.

This clone was detected only once. As DNA, the CDR3 is TGTGCCAGTAGTACGACAGGGACAGCTTATCAGCCCCAGCATTTT. Amino acids: CASSTTGTAYQPQHF. J is TRBJ1-5 and V is TRBV19; TRBD1 matches at 7 bases. The CDR3 extends over 15 amino acids. Germline CDR1 is LNHDA and CDR2 is SQIVND (reference sequence). J was trimmed by 5 bases and V by 4 bases; bases with no gene match: 8.

The CDR3 region is CASSFRGGDEQYF. The CDR3 coding sequence is TGTGCCAGCAGCTTCAGGGGTGGCGACGAGCAGTACTTC. This chain joins TRBV5-4 and TRBJ2-7; TRBD1 is a possible D gene (6 bases). CDR1 is SGHNT and CDR2 is YYREEE in the germline V gene (reference sequence). Trimming removed 2 bases at V and 5 bases at J, with 11 bases between. The CDR3 has 13 residues. The full variable domain, its missing parts supplied by reference TRBV5-4 and TRBJ2-7, is ETGVTQSPTHLIKTRGQQVTLRCSSQSGHNTVSWYQQALGQGPQFIFQYYREEENGRGNFPPRFSGLQFPNYSSELNVNALELDDSALYLCASSFRGGDEQYFGPGTRLTVT.

This sequence joins TRBV7-9 and TRBJ2-1; 9 bases line up with TRBD2. The germline V gene has CDR1 SEHNR and CDR2 FQNEAQ (reference sequence). The CDR3 has 16 amino acids. V lost 5 bases and J lost 3; bases outside the gene matches: 8. This CDR3 reads CASSAGGQGGYNEQFF. As DNA, the CDR3 is TGTGCCAGCAGCGCGGGGGGGCAGGGAGGCTACAATGAGCAGTTCTTC.

A few counts support this clone. J is TRBJ1-2 and V is TRBV15; 9 bases are shared with TRBD1. The germline CDR1 and CDR2 sequences are LNHNV and YYDKDF (reference sequence). CDR3 length: 17 amino acids. The junction had 13 bases not matched to a gene; V was cut back by 4 bases and J by 4 bases. The CDR3 protein is CATSTRDREGEFYGYTF. CDR3 in DNA: TGTGCCACCAGCACCCGGGACAGGGAAGGAGAGTTCTATGGCTACACCTTC.

J is TRBJ1-2 and V is TRBV9; a weak D match, TRBD1 (6 bases). The CDR3 totals 15 residues. The V and J ends lost 3 bases and 3 bases respectively, with 15 bases between them. Per the germline V gene, CDR1 is SGDLS and CDR2 is YYNGEE. CDR3: CASSARGNLDYGYTF. DNA for the CDR3: TGTGCCAGCAGCGCCAGGGGTAACCTGGACTATGGCTACACCTTC.

J is TRBJ1-4 and V is TRBV6-1; no clear D gene. The germline V gene has CDR1 MNHNS and CDR2 SASEGT. The CDR3 extends over 14 amino acids. V lost 0 bases, J lost 3 bases, and 5 bases lay in between. The CDR3 protein is CASSEALSNEKLFF. For the CDR3, the DNA is TGTGCCAGCAGTGAAGCCCTGTCTAATGAAAAACTGTTTTTT.

The chain uses TRBV5-4 and TRBJ2-1, with 7 bases identical to TRBD1. This CDR3 region has 15 residues. J gave up 4 bases and V 2 bases, and 6 bases lay outside the gene matches. CDR1 is SGHNT and CDR2 is YYREEE in the germline V gene (reference sequence). CDR3 in DNA: TGTGCCAGCAGCTTCCGGGACAGAGCATACAATGAGCAGTTCTTC. This sequence encodes CASSFRDRAYNEQFF. Full variable domain (outside the CDR3, taken from reference TRBV5-4 and TRBJ2-1): ETGVTQSPTHLIKTRGQQVTLRCSSQSGHNTVSWYQQALGQGPQFIFQYYREEENGRGNFPPRFSGLQFPNYSSELNVNALELDDSALYLCASSFRDRAYNEQFFGPGTRLTVL.

This clone came up once. The CDR3 loop reads CASSGPTGGSYNEQFF. In DNA form, the CDR3 reads TGTGCCAGCAGTGGGCCGACAGGGGGATCCTACAATGAGCAGTTCTTC. J is TRBJ2-1 and V is TRBV2; 9 bases are a match to TRBD1. Per the germline V gene, CDR1 is SNHLY and CDR2 is FYNNEI. The CDR3 covers 16 residues. With V trimmed by 4 bases and J by 1 base, 5 bases remained unmatched.

This chain uses TRBV20-1 with TRBJ2-3; D is undetermined. The germline gives CDR1 DFQATT, CDR2 SNEGSKA (reference sequence). V gave up 1 base and J gave up 4 bases, with 3 bases separating them. This CDR3 spans 11 amino acids. DNA of the CDR3: TGCAGTGCTAGAGGGCCAGATACGCAGTATTTT. Translating gives CSARGPDTQYF.

The chain combines TRBV29-1 with TRBJ1-2, with 8 bases that match TRBD1. The CDR3 extends over 14 amino acids. The V gene end was trimmed by 6 bases and the J gene end by 8 bases; junction bases not matched to a gene: 14. Germline V gene lookup returns CDR1 SQVTM and CDR2 ANQGSEA. CDR3 region: CSVAPGQAMGGYTF. CDR3 in DNA: TGCAGCGTGGCCCCGGGACAGGCAATGGGAGGCTACACCTTC.

The chain recombines TRBV19 with TRBJ2-2; 9 nucleotides agree with TRBD1. Unmatched junction bases numbered 6, after V lost 10 bases and J lost 3 bases. The CDR3 has 14 amino acids. Germline values: CDR1 LNHDA, CDR2 SQIVND (reference sequence). CDR3 residues: CATGTGTDTGELFF. CDR3 sequence (DNA): TGTGCCACCGGGACAGGGACTGACACCGGGGAGCTGTTTTTT.

J is TRBJ2-1 and V is TRBV9; 9 nucleotides match TRBD2. With 1 base clipped from V and 7 bases from J, the junction kept 6 bases outside the gene matches. This CDR3 spans 15 amino acids. The germline gives CDR1 SGDLS, CDR2 YYNGEE. In nucleotides, the CDR3 is TGTGCCAGCAGCGTACCCGCGGGGGGGTTTAATGAGCAGTTCTTC. Its translation is CASSVPAGGFNEQFF. Filled out from reference TRBV9 and TRBJ2-1, the complete variable domain reads DSGVTQTPKHLITATGQRVTLRCSPRSGDLSVYWYQQSLDQGLQFLIQYYNGEERAKGNILERFSAQQFPDLHSELNLSSLELGDSALYFCASSVPAGGFNEQFFGPGTRLTVL.

The chain links TRBV11-2 to TRBJ2-7, with a possible D match to TRBD2 (5 bases). Trimming stripped 1 base from V and 9 bases from J, with 16 bases between. The germline CDR1 and CDR2 sequences are SGHAT and FQNNGV. The CDR3 totals 14 residues. The CDR3, as DNA: TGTGCCAGCAGCTTAGTCGTCGGGGTGACTTGGCAGTACTTC. It specifies CASSLVVGVTWQYF.